The 23 T cell receptor beta chains below come from one sample, sequenced in a study of beta chain features in type 1 diabetes. Their target antigens are unknown. Findings and limits, study-wide: Moderately but significantly shorter TCRB CDR3s were found in Type 1 diabetes patients in all four CD4+ subsets.

Expressed TCRB transcripts were sequenced because the isolated RNA had all been reverse transcribed beforehand. This table comes from immunoSEQ multiplex PCR, and its TCRdb copy is limited to in-frame clones, with some not included. The sample lists 630,000 or so clones, around 15% occurring once. Sequencing was done on a sample of naive CD4+ T cells from blood. These receptors all come from a man younger than 35 with type 1 diabetes.

This clone has more than one count but fewer than ten. The rearrangement joins TRBV5-4 to TRBJ2-3; D perhaps matches TRBD1 (6 bases). V gave up 4 bases and J gave up 2 bases, with 8 bases separating them. The CDR3 contains 13 residues. Per germline, CDR1 SGHNT and CDR2 YYREEE (reference sequence). CDR3 sequence: CASSRDTTDTQYF. CDR3 DNA: TGTGCCAGCAGCCGGGACACCACAGATACGCAGTATTTT.

This clone occurred a few times. The chain recombines TRBV30 with TRBJ1-4; D gene ambiguous. Germline assignment: CDR1 GTSNPN and CDR2 SVGIG (reference sequence). This CDR3 is 13 amino acids long. Trimming cost V 0 bases and J 7 bases, with 9 bases left between them. The CDR3 loop reads CAWSVDNREKLFF. For the CDR3, the DNA is TGTGCCTGGAGTGTTGACAATCGTGAAAAACTGTTTTTT.

The chain has TRBV6-1 and TRBJ2-5; 10 bases align to TRBD2. Germline lookup yields CDR1 MNHNS and CDR2 SASEGT. With V trimmed by 6 bases and J by 4 bases, 5 bases remained unmatched. This CDR3 comprises 14 residues. Written as DNA, the CDR3 is TGTGCCAGCAGAGTAGCGGGAGGTGGAGAGACCCAGTACTTC. Encoded protein: CASRVAGGGETQYF.

This clone was detected many times. CDR3 loop: CASRVSSGANVLTF. The CDR3 nucleotides read TGTGCCAGCAGGGTTAGCTCTGGGGCCAACGTCCTGACTTTC. V usage is TRBV13 and J usage is TRBJ2-6; D remains unclear. The CDR3 totals 14 residues. V was cut by 6 bases and J by 0 bases, with 6 bases left in between. Germline CDR1 PRHDT, CDR2 FYEKMQ (reference sequence).

This clone was picked up a small number of times. The V call is TRBV20-1, the J call TRBJ1-2; no clear D. CDR3 size: 11 residues. V lost 4 bases and J 8 bases, leaving 11 bases between the germline ends. Germline CDR1 DFQATT, CDR2 SNEGSKA (reference sequence). The CDR3 bases are TGCAGTGCTAAAGGATATGAAGGCTACACCTTC. Protein sequence: CSAKGYEGYTF.

J is TRBJ1-4 and V is TRBV29-1; D unclear. The germline V gene has CDR1 SQVTM and CDR2 ANQGSEA. Deletions cut 6 bases from V and 0 bases from J, with 17 bases between. This CDR3 has 16 amino acids. The CDR3 DNA reads as TGCAGCGTCTCCAAACAACTATCTGCAACTAATGAAAAACTGTTTTTT. This codes for CSVSKQLSATNEKLFF.

Points on this clone: Additional DNA sequences in this sample encode the identical CDR3. The chain links TRBV25-1 to TRBJ2-2; D possibly corresponds to TRBD1 (6 bases). The V end was cut by 4 bases, the J end by 6 bases, with 9 bases between. Germline-derived CDR1 and CDR2 are MGHDK and SYGVNS. CDR3 size: 13 residues. The CDR3: CASSAQGSGELFF. The CDR3 coding sequence is TGTGCCAGCAGTGCACAGGGCTCCGGGGAGCTGTTTTTT. Full variable domain (remainder filled in from reference TRBV25-1 and TRBJ2-2): EADIYQTPRYLVIGTGKKITLECSQTMGHDKMYWYQQDPGMELHLIHYSYGVNSTEKGDLSSESTVSRIRTEHFPLTLESARPSHTSQYLCASSAQGSGELFFGEGSRLTVL.

This clone was detected a few times. The CDR3 nucleotides read TGTGCCAGCAGTACCCGGACCTCGGGGGAGCAGTACTTC. Amino acid sequence: CASSTRTSGEQYF. The J gene is TRBJ2-7, the V gene TRBV6-6; D might be TRBD2 (5 bases). From germline, CDR1 is MNHNY and CDR2 SVGAGI (reference sequence). Trimming removed 5 bases at V and 7 bases at J, with 15 bases between. The CDR3 runs to 13 residues.

The V and J genes are TRBV7-2 and TRBJ1-2; a weak D match, TRBD1 (6 bases). The length of the CDR3 is 13 residues. The germline CDR1 and CDR2 sequences are SGHTA and FQGNSA. V was shortened by 5 bases and J by 4 bases, with 11 bases between the two germline ends. The CDR3 sequence: CASSPTGTYGYTF. In nucleotides, the CDR3 is TGTGCCAGCAGCCCAACAGGGACCTATGGCTACACCTTC.

In nucleotides, the CDR3 is TGTGCCAGCAGCTTAGCACTCTCTGGGGCCAACGTCCTGACTTTC. Translation gives CASSLALSGANVLTF. V is TRBV7-2 and J is TRBJ2-6; unclear D gene. CDR3 length: 15 residues. With 0 bases removed from V and 0 bases from J, the gap between germline ends came to 3 bases. The germline CDR1 and CDR2 sequences are SGHTA and FQGNSA.

Only a few counts were recorded for this clone. V is TRBV4-2 and J is TRBJ1-3, with D hard to call. The CDR3 covers 16 residues. The germline V gene encodes CDR1 LGHNA and CDR2 YNFKEQ. The V and J ends lost 2 bases and 2 bases respectively, with 13 bases between them. The CDR3 coding sequence is TGTGCCAGCAGCCAATTGCTCGGGGTGACTGGAAACACCATATATTTT. It translates to CASSQLLGVTGNTIYF.

This chain joins TRBV2 and TRBJ2-3, with a tentative D call TRBD2 (5 bases). The germline V gene encodes CDR1 SNHLY and CDR2 FYNNEI. V lost 5 bases and J lost 2, with 14 bases in between. This CDR3 has 15 residues. CDR3 sequence: CASSRRSPNTDTQYF. CDR3 sequence (DNA): TGTGCCAGCAGTAGGAGGAGCCCAAACACAGATACGCAGTATTTT. The whole variable domain, remainder taken from reference TRBV2 and TRBJ2-3, is EPEVTQTPSHQVTQMGQEVILRCVPISNHLYFYWYRQILGQKVEFLVSFYNNEISEKSEIFDDQFSVERPDGSNFTLKIRSTKLEDSAMYFCASSRRSPNTDTQYFGPGTRLTVL.

The J gene is TRBJ2-7, the V gene TRBV30; weak D call: TRBD2 (7 bases). This CDR3 region has 14 residues. Deletions cut 5 bases from V and 6 bases from J, with 20 bases between. Germline CDR1 and CDR2: GTSNPN and SVGIG (reference sequence). CDR3 protein: CAWARLSGGGEQYF. The CDR3 bases are TGTGCCTGGGCACGATTGTCGGGGGGCGGCGAGCAGTACTTC.

The table lists this clone with a few counts. The CDR3 region is CSASGTSGGGSYNEQFF. CDR3 nucleotide sequence: TGCAGCGCCTCCGGTACTAGCGGGGGCGGTTCCTACAATGAGCAGTTCTTC. The gene calls are TRBV29-1 and TRBJ2-1; TRBD2 aligns across 11 bases. The CDR3 sequence is 17 residues long. Germline V CDR1 and CDR2: SQVTM, ANQGSEA. The V and J ends lost 7 bases and 1 base, in that order; junction bases with no gene match: 12.

This clone was counted between two and nine times. The J gene is TRBJ2-7, the V gene TRBV30; TRBD1 might be the D (6 bases). V gave up 3 bases and J gave up 4 bases, with 13 bases separating them. This CDR3 region has 13 residues. The germline V gene encodes CDR1 GTSNPN and CDR2 SVGIG (reference sequence). CDR3 loop: CAWSWVGTYEQYF. The CDR3 nucleotides are TGTGCCTGGAGCTGGGTAGGGACATACGAGCAGTACTTC.

Notes on this clone: A read error may produce the germline difference seen at one junction end. This chain connects TRBV19 to TRBJ1-1, with D possibly matching TRBD1 (5 bases). The CDR3 consists of 12 residues. The germline V gene encodes CDR1 LNHDA and CDR2 SQIVND (reference sequence). The CDR3 DNA follows: TGTGCCAGCAGTAATAGGGGAGCTGAAGCTTTCTTT. Amino acid sequence: CASSNRGAEAFF.

This clone was observed a few times. This chain uses TRBV11-2 with TRBJ2-1, with D perhaps matching TRBD2 (6 bases). The CDR3 is 18 residues long. The V end was cut by 2 bases, the J end by 0 bases, with 17 bases between. Germline V gene sequence: CDR1 SGHAT, CDR2 FQNNGV. The chain's CDR3 is CASSLFRLAGSSYNEQFF. CDR3 sequence (DNA): TGTGCCAGCAGCTTATTTCGCCTGGCCGGGAGCTCCTACAATGAGCAGTTCTTC.

This clone was seen a handful of times. V usage is TRBV28 and J usage is TRBJ1-3, with 8 bases fitting TRBD1. V lost 4 bases to trimming and J lost 5 bases; unmatched junction nucleotides: 10. The CDR3 runs 16 residues. Germline CDR1 is MDHEN and CDR2 is SYDVKM. In nucleotides, the CDR3 is TGTGCCAGCAGTTCAGGAGGGAACAGGGGGAGAAACACCATATATTTT. Translation: CASSSGGNRGRNTIYF.

J is TRBJ2-5 and V is TRBV11-2; D call uncertain. The germline V and J ends were trimmed by 3 bases and 5 bases, with 19 bases remaining between them. The CDR3 covers 16 residues. From germline, CDR1 is SGHAT and CDR2 FQNNGV. The DNA for the CDR3 is TGTGCCAGCAGCTTCCAACCCCCGGCCCGGTACGAGACCCAGTACTTC. Amino acids: CASSFQPPARYETQYF.

Notes on this clone: The same CDR3 can be traced to other DNA sequences in this sample. The V gene is TRBV30, the J gene TRBJ1-3; D gene unclear. Germline CDR1 reads GTSNPN; CDR2 reads SVGIG (reference sequence). V lost 3 bases to trimming and J lost 3 bases, with 9 bases between them. This CDR3 comprises 13 residues. Here the CDR3 reads CAWSGSFGNTIYF. The CDR3 region has the DNA TGTGCCTGGAGCGGGTCCTTTGGAAACACCATATATTTT.

This clone was observed a handful of times. Additional DNA sequences in this sample encode the identical CDR3. The chain links TRBV5-1 to TRBJ2-1; TRBD2 aligns across 7 bases. Germline loops: CDR1 SGHRS, CDR2 YFSETQ. The trim removed 0 bases at V and 2 bases at J, leaving 2 bases unmatched. The CDR3 has 15 amino acids. In DNA, the CDR3 is TGCGCCAGCAGCTTGGGGCTAGCGGCCTACAATGAGCAGTTCTTC. Protein: CASSLGLAAYNEQFF. The variable domain in full, with the rest retrieved from reference TRBV5-1 and TRBJ2-1, is KAGVTQTPRYLIKTRGQQVTLSCSPISGHRSVSWYQQTPGQGLQFLFEYFSETQRNKGNFPGRFSGRQFSNSRSEMNVSTLELGDSALYLCASSLGLAAYNEQFFGPGTRLTVL.

Comments on this clone: The identical CDR3 is also encoded by other nucleotide sequences in the sample. The chain carries TRBV9 and TRBJ2-1; TRBD2 might be the D (5 bases). V lost 0 bases and J lost 4, with 5 bases in between. The CDR3 covers 13 residues. Germline CDR1 and CDR2: SGDLS and YYNGEE. CDR3 DNA: TGTGCCAGCAGCGTAGCGGGGTACAATGAGCAGTTCTTC. Translated: CASSVAGYNEQFF.

The chain couples TRBV18 to TRBJ2-5, with 9 bases aligning to TRBD2. Germline CDR1 and CDR2: KGHSH and LQKENI. CDR3 length equals 16 residues. V lost 0 bases to trimming and J lost 4 bases; unmatched junction nucleotides: 6. CDR3 in amino acids: CASSPPASGTSETQYF. In DNA, the CDR3 is TGTGCCAGCTCACCACCGGCTAGCGGGACGTCAGAGACCCAGTACTTC. Full variable domain (missing parts from reference TRBV18 and TRBJ2-5): NAGVMQNPRHLVRRRGQEARLRCSPMKGHSHVYWYRQLPEEGLKFMVYLQKENIIDESGMPKERFSAEFPKEGPSILRIQQVVRGDSAAYFCASSPPASGTSETQYFGPGTRLLVL.